This T cell receptor beta chain was recovered during a study of blood T cell repertoires in COVID-19. Measured with immunoSEQ multiplex PCR; TCRdb has only the in-frame clones, and not every one. The sample carries 160,000 or so clones, 84% recorded once. The ends lost 8 bases at V and 4 bases at J; junction bases unmatched: 6. Germline loops: CDR1 WNHNN, CDR2 SYGVQD (reference sequence). CDR3 size: 13 residues. V gene TRBV10-1 combines with J gene TRBJ2-3; 7 bases map to TRBD1. This sequence originates from a woman between 50 and 59 years old with acute or convalescent COVID-19. Sequences were obtained from peripheral blood. Written as DNA, the CDR3 is TGCGCCAGCCAACTTCAGGGGGCAGATACGCAGTATTTT. It specifies CASQLQGADTQYF.